This T cell receptor beta chain was recovered during a study of persistence of HIV-infected CD4 T cells. Study summary: A couple of participants gave one leukapheresis sample; others gave up to about 180 mL blood repeatedly. Whole-study results and caveats: CMV- and Gag-responding cells had lower TCRbeta richness than CD3/CD28-responding cells.

This CDR3 is built from 14 residues. Trimming stripped 2 bases from V and 9 bases from J, with 15 bases between. Germline CDR1 is KGHSH and CDR2 is LQKENI. In regard to this clone: What it binds is unknown.

Sequencing used immunoSEQ version 4 in survey mode. Sequencing was performed with immunoSEQ multiplex PCR; in TCRdb, only in-frame clones are kept and a portion is missing. The sample yields 25,000 to 35,000 clones, roughly four fifths seen once. Cells were stimulated with CMV-infected fibroblast lysates at 10 ug/mL. CD40L/CD69 double-negative CD45RO-high memory CD4+ T cells were collected. For at least 4 years, plasma HIV-1 RNA was undetectable (<50 copies/mL). Before stimulation, PBMCs underwent CD8+ T cell depletion. The chain links TRBV18 to TRBJ2-3; D is perhaps TRBD1 or TRBD2 (5 bases each). This sequence was found in an adult man with HIV who was CMV-seropositive. The sequenced sample was CD4+ T cells sorted from PBMCs after approximately 19-hour stimulation, obtained from a patient who received antiretroviral therapy. The CDR3 nucleotides read TGTGCCAGCTCACCAAGCGACGGGGCCGGGACGCAGTATTTT. This gives the protein CASSPSDGAGTQYF.